The 18 T cell receptor beta chains below all came from one sample that was sequenced in a study of OX40 agonist ivuxolimab in advanced cancers. Assay: immunoSEQ multiplex PCR; the TCRdb copy retains only in-frame clones and omits some. Of about 110,000 clones in the sample, around 93% were seen once. This specimen was CD4+ or CD8+ T cells sorted from blood, taken in a trial of the OX40 agonist ivuxolimab. The receptors stem from an adult with an advanced solid tumor such as melanoma, head and neck, liver or kidney cancer.

The chain joins TRBV4-2 to TRBJ2-3; 7 nucleotides line up with TRBD2. CDR1 and CDR2 from the germline V gene are LGHNA and YNFKEQ. The CDR3 is 16 residues long. The trim removed 0 bases at V and 7 bases at J, leaving 10 bases unmatched. CDR3 region: CASSQDHGEGPHTQYF. Written as DNA, the CDR3 is TGTGCCAGCAGCCAAGATCACGGGGAGGGGCCCCATACGCAGTATTTT.

This clone was observed a few times. CDR3 protein: CASSVKGNTEAFF. Here the CDR3 DNA reads TGTGCCAGCAGCGTAAAAGGTAACACTGAAGCTTTCTTT. The chain combines TRBV9 with TRBJ1-1; D ambiguous. V shed 1 base and J shed 2 bases, with 6 bases lying between them. The CDR3 runs to 13 residues. Germline CDR1 reads SGDLS; CDR2 reads YYNGEE.

The count of this clone is one. J is TRBJ1-1 and V is TRBV11-3; 12 bases line up with TRBD1. Germline CDR1 SGHNT, CDR2 YENEEA. The V gene end was trimmed by 5 bases and the J gene end by 5 bases; junction bases not matched to a gene: 6. The CDR3 contains 15 residues. The CDR3 loop reads CASSRDRGRHTEAFF. The CDR3 DNA reads as TGTGCCAGCAGCAGGGACAGGGGGCGGCATACTGAAGCTTTCTTT.

V and J are TRBV30 and TRBJ1-6, with 8 positions matching TRBD1. V was pared by 0 bases and J by 5 bases, with 3 bases of the junction left unmatched. The CDR3 is 15 amino acids. CDR1 is GTSNPN and CDR2 is SVGIG in the germline V gene (reference sequence). The CDR3, as DNA: TGTGCCTGGAGTGTCAAGACAGGGGATAATTCACCCCTCCACTTT. Amino acid sequence: CAWSVKTGDNSPLHF.

The CDR3: CASTDRVASMAGYTF. CDR3 sequence (DNA): TGTGCCAGCACGGACAGGGTTGCCTCAATGGCTGGCTACACCTTC. The chain recombines TRBV6-5 with TRBJ1-2; 8 bases align to TRBD1. Looked up from germline, CDR1 is MNHEY and CDR2 is SVGAGI. V dropped 7 bases and J dropped 7; count of bases not matched to a gene: 14. The CDR3 is made up of 15 amino acids.

This clone was recorded a few times. V usage is TRBV5-6 and J usage is TRBJ1-5; maybe TRBD1 (6 bases). Germline V gene data show CDR1 as SGHDT and CDR2 as YYEEEE. CDR3 length equals 15 residues. Trimming pared 3 bases from V and 6 bases from J, leaving 16 bases between. The CDR3 reads CASSSTGIGLQPQHF. The CDR3 bases are TGTGCCAGCAGCTCGACAGGCATCGGGCTTCAGCCCCAGCATTTT.

V gene TRBV6-5 combines with J gene TRBJ1-1; the D is unclear. The V end was cut by 6 bases, the J end by 0 bases, with 11 bases between. Per the germline V gene, CDR1 is MNHEY and CDR2 is SVGAGI. This CDR3 is built from 14 residues. The CDR3 loop reads CASSPMGMNTEAFF. In DNA form, the CDR3 reads TGTGCCAGCAGCCCTATGGGGATGAACACTGAAGCTTTCTTT.

The chain joins TRBV28 to TRBJ1-1; 7 positions agree with TRBD1. Germline V gives CDR1 MDHEN, CDR2 SYDVKM. The CDR3 is 14 amino acids. Trimming took 5 bases from V and 1 from J; bases not matched to a gene: 4. The CDR3 bases are TGTGCCAGCAGTCCGACAGGGAGGAACACTGAAGCTTTCTTT. As protein: CASSPTGRNTEAFF. Based on the CDR3 plus reference TRBV28 and TRBJ1-1, the full variable domain is DVKVTQSSRYLVKRTGEKVFLECVQDMDHENMFWYRQDPGLGLRLIYFSYDVKMKEKGDIPEGYSVSREKKERFSLILESASTNQTSMYLCASSPTGRNTEAFFGQGTRLTVV.

This chain connects TRBV6-5 to TRBJ2-3; 8 bases are a match to TRBD2. The CDR3 extends over 15 amino acids. Per germline, CDR1 MNHEY and CDR2 SVGAGI. The J segment lost 8 bases and the V segment lost 2 bases, leaving 9 bases of the junction unmatched. CDR3 protein: CASSYRVGGAGTQYF. In DNA, the CDR3 is TGTGCCAGCAGTTACAGGGTCGGGGGGGCAGGTACGCAGTATTTT.

In DNA, the CDR3 is TGTGCCACCAATAGGTTCGGGGCCAACGTCCTGACTTTC. Its protein product is CATNRFGANVLTF. The chain uses TRBV5-5 and TRBJ2-6; D gene unclear. Germline CDR1 and CDR2: SGHKS and YYEKEE (reference sequence). The CDR3 spans 13 residues. V was cut by 9 bases and J by 4 bases, with 11 bases left in between.

The J gene is TRBJ2-3, the V gene TRBV10-3, with TRBD1 as a possible D gene (6 bases). V lost 6 bases to trimming and J lost 2 bases, with 15 bases between them. Germline V gene lookup returns CDR1 ENHRY and CDR2 SYGVKD. This CDR3 contains 15 residues. CDR3 residues: CAIRPGQSNTDTQYF. The CDR3 DNA sequence: TGTGCCATCAGACCCGGACAGTCCAACACAGATACGCAGTATTTT.

The CDR3 is CASSVAVNTEAFF. For the CDR3, the DNA is TGTGCCAGCAGCGTCGCGGTGAACACTGAAGCTTTCTTT. The chain couples TRBV9 to TRBJ1-1; D unresolved. Trimming shortened V by 2 bases and J by 0 bases, and 5 bases separated the two germline ends. Germline loops: CDR1 SGDLS, CDR2 YYNGEE. The CDR3 length is 13 residues.

This clone has a single count. The chain combines TRBV10-3 with TRBJ1-1; perhaps TRBD1 as D (6 bases). The CDR3 loop spans 14 amino acids. V dropped 11 bases and J dropped 1 base, with 17 bases sitting between them. Germline loops: CDR1 ENHRY, CDR2 SYGVKD. CDR3 protein: CASDRGQSNTEAFF. Here the CDR3 DNA reads TGTGCCTCCGATCGTGGACAGTCGAACACTGAAGCTTTCTTT.

The rearrangement joins TRBV6-6 to TRBJ1-2, with 8 positions matching TRBD1. The CDR3 covers 16 residues. From germline, CDR1 is MNHNY and CDR2 SVGAGI (reference sequence). Trimming at V came to 6 bases and at J to 4 bases, leaving 13 bases not matched to a gene. CDR3 protein: CASRPNTGGGFYGYTF. The CDR3 DNA is TGTGCCAGCAGACCGAATACAGGGGGTGGGTTCTATGGCTACACCTTC.

The chain employs TRBV19 and TRBJ1-2; D is unclear. Trimming cost V 5 bases and J 1 base, with 20 bases left between them. The CDR3 totals 17 residues. The V gene's germline CDR1 is LNHDA and CDR2 SQIVND (reference sequence). The chain's CDR3 is CASSLGSAPTINYGYTF. In nucleotides, the CDR3 is TGTGCCAGTAGTCTTGGGTCAGCCCCAACAATTAACTATGGCTACACCTTC. Full variable domain (remainder filled in from reference TRBV19 and TRBJ1-2): DGGITQSPKYLFRKEGQNVTLSCEQNLNHDAMYWYRQDPGQGLRLIYYSQIVNDFQKGDIAEGYSVSREKKESFPLTVTSAQKNPTAFYLCASSLGSAPTINYGYTFGSGTRLTVV.

This chain joins TRBV21-1 and TRBJ2-5; TRBD1 is the table's D call and was not checked against the DNA. TRBV21-1 corresponds to a pseudogene. The CDR3 length is 14 residues. The CDR3 nucleotides read TGTGCCAGCACCACCGCGGGACAGCAAGAGACCCAGTACTTC. It encodes CASTTAGQQETQYF.

The chain uses TRBV30 and TRBJ2-7; 9 nucleotides align to TRBD1. The ends lost 3 bases at V and 1 base at J; junction bases unmatched: 4. The CDR3 is 14 residues long. In germline, CDR1 is GTSNPN, CDR2 SVGIG (reference sequence). Here the CDR3 reads CAWRRTGDSYEQYF. CDR3 bases: TGTGCCTGGAGACGGACAGGGGATTCCTACGAGCAGTACTTC.

The CDR3 region has the DNA TGTGCCAGCAGTGTTCTGACAGGGAGCGATTCACCCCTCCACTTT. Encoded protein: CASSVLTGSDSPLHF. This chain joins TRBV6-5 and TRBJ1-6; 7 nucleotides line up with TRBD1. The germline V gene encodes CDR1 MNHEY and CDR2 SVGAGI. This CDR3 region has 15 residues. After removal of 5 bases from V and 8 bases from J, the junction contained 9 bases not matched to a gene.